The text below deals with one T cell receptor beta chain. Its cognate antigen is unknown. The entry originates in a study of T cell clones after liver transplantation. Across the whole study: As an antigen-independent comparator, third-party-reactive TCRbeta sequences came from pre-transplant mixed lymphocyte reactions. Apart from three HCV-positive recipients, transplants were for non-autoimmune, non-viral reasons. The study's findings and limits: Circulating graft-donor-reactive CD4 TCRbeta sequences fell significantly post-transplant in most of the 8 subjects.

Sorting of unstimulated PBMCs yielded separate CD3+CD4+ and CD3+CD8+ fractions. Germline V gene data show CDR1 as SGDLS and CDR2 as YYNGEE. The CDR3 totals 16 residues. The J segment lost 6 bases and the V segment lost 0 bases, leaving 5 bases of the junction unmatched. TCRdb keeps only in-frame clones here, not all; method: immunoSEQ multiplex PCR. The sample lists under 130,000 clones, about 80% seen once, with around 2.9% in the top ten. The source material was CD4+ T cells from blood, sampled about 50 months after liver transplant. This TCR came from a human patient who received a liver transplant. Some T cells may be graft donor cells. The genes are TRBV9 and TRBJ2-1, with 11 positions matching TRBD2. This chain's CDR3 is CASSVESSGRTNEQFF. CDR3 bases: TGTGCCAGCAGCGTAGAGTCTAGCGGGAGGACCAATGAGCAGTTCTTC.